Shown below are 26 T cell receptor beta chains from a single sample sequenced in a study of identical twins. One entry per CDR3 protein results from TCRdb running MiXCR on the 5' RACE reads. The table shows about 530,000 distinct CDR3 sequences, with 13% to 15% occurring only once. Another study also made use of these data, one on yellow fever vaccine responses in identical twins.

The specimen was CD4+ T cells sorted from blood. The receptors were gathered from a woman between 18 and 30 years old in good health.

This clonotype has more than one count but fewer than ten. V is TRBV6-5 and J is TRBJ2-7; D call uncertain. The germline CDR1 and CDR2 sequences are MNHEY and SVGAGI. V was clipped by 2 bases and J by 0 bases, with 5 bases between them. The CDR3 totals 13 residues. The chain's CDR3 is CASSYPGSYEQYF. CDR3 in DNA: TGTGCCAGCAGTTACCCGGGCTCCTACGAGCAGTACTTC.

This clonotype was seen only a few times. The J gene is TRBJ2-7, the V gene TRBV10-3; D gene unclear. The length of the CDR3 is 12 residues. Germline CDR1 and CDR2: ENHRY and SYGVKD. Trimming stripped 6 bases from V and 0 bases from J, with 6 bases between. The CDR3 loop is CAIRNSSYEQYF. The CDR3 nucleotides are TGTGCCATCAGGAATAGCTCCTACGAGCAGTACTTC.

The chain joins TRBV11-1 to TRBJ2-1; tentatively, D is TRBD1 (7 bases). Germline CDR1 is SGHAT and CDR2 is FQDESV (reference sequence). This CDR3 is built from 18 residues. Trimming cost V 4 bases and J 0 bases, with 19 bases left between them. The DNA of the CDR3 is TGTGCCAGCAGCTCCGTTTCAGGGGGGACCAGCTCCTACAATGAGCAGTTCTTC. Translation gives CASSSVSGGTSSYNEQFF.

This clonotype showed up just a few times. The chain recombines TRBV4-1 with TRBJ2-1; D is unclear. With 0 bases removed from V and 6 bases from J, the gap between germline ends came to 12 bases. The CDR3 is made up of 15 amino acids. Germline CDR1 and CDR2: MGHRA and YSYEKL. CDR3 nucleotide sequence: TGCGCCAGCAGCCAAGAGGTCCTAGGTACCAATGAGCAGTTCTTC. Encoded protein: CASSQEVLGTNEQFF.

This clonotype came up a few times. This sequence joins TRBV5-5 and TRBJ2-4; 8 nucleotides line up with TRBD2. Germline V CDR1 and CDR2: SGHKS, YYEKEE (reference sequence). The CDR3 runs to 18 residues. V was pared by 1 base and J by 2 bases, with 11 bases of the junction left unmatched. CDR3 amino acids: CASSLLVAGPLPKNIQYF. DNA of the CDR3: TGTGCCAGCAGCTTGCTGGTAGCGGGACCCCTACCCAAAAACATTCAGTACTTC.

The chain uses TRBV18 and TRBJ1-1, with D perhaps TRBD1 (5 bases). The germline V gene has CDR1 KGHSH and CDR2 LQKENI. V was trimmed by 1 base and J by 3 bases, leaving 15 bases between them. The CDR3 contains 16 residues. The CDR3 DNA reads as TGTGCCAGCTCACCACGGCAGGGCAGTGGGGACACTGAAGCTTTCTTT. This translates into CASSPRQGSGDTEAFF.

This clonotype was seen more than once but under ten times. V is TRBV6-1 and J is TRBJ2-1; weak D call: TRBD2 (5 bases). CDR3 length: 18 amino acids. Germline V gene sequence: CDR1 MNHNS, CDR2 SASEGT. Trimming took off 5 bases at V and 0 bases at J, with 20 bases between the two ends. CDR3 bases: TGTGCCAGCAGTAAGTTAGCGAGACGCAAGAGCTCCTACAATGAGCAGTTCTTC. Amino acids: CASSKLARRKSSYNEQFF.

The rearrangement joins TRBV27 to TRBJ2-2; D is uncertain. V was pared by 1 base and J by 4 bases, with 10 bases between. CDR1 is MNHEY and CDR2 is SMNVEV in the germline V gene (reference sequence). The CDR3 consists of 15 residues. Written as DNA, the CDR3 is TGTGCCAGCAGTTTATTGGGCCAGGTCACCGGGGAGCTGTTTTTT. It codes for CASSLLGQVTGELFF.

The chain uses TRBV7-8 and TRBJ2-1; D could derive from TRBD1 or TRBD2 (6 bases each). Deletions cut 5 bases from V and 6 bases from J, with 23 bases between. Germline lookup yields CDR1 SGHVS and CDR2 FQNEAQ. The CDR3 runs 17 residues. The CDR3 loop is CASSPPRGAGLSNEQFF. DNA for the CDR3: TGTGCCAGCAGCCCCCCGAGGGGGGCGGGTCTAAGCAATGAGCAGTTCTTC.

The chain links TRBV20-1 to TRBJ1-2; 8 bases are a match to TRBD1. The germline CDR1 and CDR2 sequences are DFQATT and SNEGSKA (reference sequence). There are 14 residues in the CDR3. With V trimmed by 7 bases and J by 3 bases, 10 bases remained unmatched. The CDR3 sequence: CSVANRGQDYGYTF. The CDR3, as DNA: TGCAGTGTCGCTAACAGGGGACAGGACTATGGCTACACCTTC.

This clonotype was seen a few times. A read error may produce the germline difference seen at one junction end. V and J are TRBV12-3 or TRBV12-4 and TRBJ2-1; D may correspond to TRBD1 or TRBD2 (5 bases each). This CDR3 is 16 amino acids long. The CDR3 here is CASNLGLGTRAPEQFF. Written as DNA, the CDR3 is TGTGCCAGCAATTTAGGGCTAGGGACCAGGGCACCTGAGCAGTTCTTC.

This clonotype showed up many times. The chain recombines TRBV4-1 with TRBJ1-1, with TRBD1 identical over 8 bases. Looked up from germline, CDR1 is MGHRA and CDR2 is YSYEKL. There are 15 residues in the CDR3. J lost 0 bases, V lost 2 bases, and 2 bases had no gene match. The CDR3 region has the DNA TGCGCCAGCAGCCAACCAGGGGGCATGAACACTGAAGCTTTCTTT. It yields the protein CASSQPGGMNTEAFF.

The sample holds many counts of this clonotype. The CDR3 sequence is CASSLEEGNYGYTF. For the CDR3, the DNA is TGTGCCAGCAGCTTAGAAGAGGGTAACTATGGCTACACCTTC. The gene calls are TRBV7-6 and TRBJ1-2; D remains ambiguous. Germline-derived CDR1 and CDR2 are SGHVS and FNYEAQ. This CDR3 spans 14 amino acids. Trimming took 1 base from V and 1 from J, leaving 7 bases between them.

In its sample, this clonotype was seen a few times. The gene calls are TRBV7-6 and TRBJ1-4; D not resolved. This CDR3 is built from 17 residues. Germline-derived CDR1 and CDR2 are SGHVS and FNYEAQ. Between the trimmed V and J ends, which lost 5 bases and 0 bases, there was a span of 16 bases. CDR3 in DNA: TGTGCCAGCAGCCCCGTAAATTTCGTTGCAACTAATGAAAAACTGTTTTTT. It specifies CASSPVNFVATNEKLFF.

The V and J genes are TRBV7-2 and TRBJ2-2; 7 nucleotides agree with TRBD2. Germline V gives CDR1 SGHTA, CDR2 FQGNSA. The J segment lost 7 bases and the V segment lost 2 bases, leaving 10 bases of the junction unmatched. The length of the CDR3 is 16 residues. CDR3 region: CASSLYLAGVVGELFF. The CDR3 nucleotides are TGTGCCAGCAGCTTATATCTGGCGGGAGTCGTCGGGGAGCTGTTTTTT. Together with reference TRBV7-2 and TRBJ2-2, the CDR3 gives the full variable domain: GAGVSQSPSNKVTEKGKDVELRCDPISGHTALYWYRQSLGQGLEFLIYFQGNSAPDKSGLPSDRFSAERTGGSVSTLTIQRTQQEDSAVYLCASSLYLAGVVGELFFGEGSRLTVL.

V usage is TRBV12-3 or TRBV12-4 and J usage is TRBJ2-3, with unresolved D. CDR3 length: 15 residues. V lost 1 base to trimming and J lost 4 bases, with 12 bases between them. The CDR3 DNA sequence: TGTGCCAGCAGTTTAGTCGGTCCAGGTGCAGATACGCAGTATTTT. Translating gives CASSLVGPGADTQYF.

This clonotype was observed many times. The V and J genes are TRBV2 and TRBJ2-2, with a weak D call TRBD1 (6 bases). CDR1 is SNHLY and CDR2 is FYNNEI in the germline V gene. CDR3 length equals 14 residues. V shed 8 bases and J shed 4 bases, with 14 bases lying between them. The CDR3 reads CASGRTESTGELFF. The CDR3 DNA reads as TGTGCCAGCGGACGGACAGAGTCCACCGGGGAGCTGTTTTTT.

This clonotype was counted at least ten times. This chain uses TRBV3-1 with TRBJ1-5, with 7 bases matching TRBD1. J was trimmed by 0 bases and V by 4 bases; bases with no gene match: 0. The CDR3 spans 14 residues. Germline values: CDR1 LGHDT, CDR2 YNNKEL (reference sequence). The CDR3 sequence: CASSRQGSNQPQHF. The CDR3 DNA sequence: TGTGCCAGCAGCCGACAGGGTAGCAATCAGCCCCAGCATTTT.

This clonotype has only a few counts. The chain couples TRBV3-1 to TRBJ2-3; 12 bases map to TRBD2. The CDR3 contains 18 residues. The ends lost 1 base at V and 0 bases at J; junction bases unmatched: 5. From germline, CDR1 is LGHDT and CDR2 YNNKEL (reference sequence). CDR3 in DNA: TGTGCCAGCAGCCAAGGACTAGCGGGGGTCACTAGCACAGATACGCAGTATTTT. Its protein is CASSQGLAGVTSTDTQYF.

This rearrangement joins TRBV12-3 or TRBV12-4 to TRBJ2-2; 13 bases match TRBD2. J was trimmed by 5 bases and V by 7 bases; bases with no gene match: 10. CDR3 size: 17 residues. CDR3 nucleotides: TGTGCCAGCACGGCAGGACTAGCGGGAGTTAGAACCGGGGAGCTGTTTTTT. It codes for CASTAGLAGVRTGELFF.

J is TRBJ2-3 and V is TRBV7-7, with D possibly being TRBD1 (6 bases). V lost 4 bases to trimming and J lost 7 bases, with 12 bases between them. This CDR3 region has 13 residues. Germline lookup yields CDR1 SSHAT and CDR2 FNYEAQ (reference sequence). CDR3 nucleotide sequence: TGTGCCAGCAGCTCAGCAGGGGTAAATACGCAGTATTTT. It translates to CASSSAGVNTQYF.

The rearrangement joins TRBV6-1 to TRBJ2-1; 9 nucleotides agree with TRBD1. Trimming took 6 bases from V and 5 from J; bases not matched to a gene: 8. The germline gives CDR1 MNHNS, CDR2 SASEGT. This CDR3 region has 15 residues. CDR3 DNA sequence: TGTGCCAGCAGGTTGGGCGGGACAGGGAACAATGAGCAGTTCTTC. Its translation is CASRLGGTGNNEQFF.

Ten or more counts support this clonotype. V gene TRBV18 combines with J gene TRBJ2-5, with D uncertain. Trimming took off 8 bases at V and 0 bases at J, with 10 bases between the two ends. Germline V gene sequence: CDR1 KGHSH, CDR2 LQKENI. The CDR3 is made up of 13 amino acids. In DNA form, the CDR3 reads TGTGCCAGCAGCCCGCCTAACCAAGAGACCCAGTACTTC. Residues: CASSPPNQETQYF.

This clonotype was detected a few times. The chain recombines TRBV28 with TRBJ1-1; D is ambiguous. V was shortened by 5 bases and J by 4 bases, with 11 bases between the two germline ends. The V gene's germline CDR1 is MDHEN and CDR2 SYDVKM. This CDR3 spans 13 amino acids. CDR3 sequence reads: CASSTPMATEAFF. CDR3 DNA sequence: TGTGCCAGCAGTACCCCAATGGCCACTGAAGCTTTCTTT. The whole variable domain, filled in from reference TRBV28 and TRBJ1-1, reads DVKVTQSSRYLVKRTGEKVFLECVQDMDHENMFWYRQDPGLGLRLIYFSYDVKMKEKGDIPEGYSVSREKKERFSLILESASTNQTSMYLCASSTPMATEAFFGQGTRLTVV.

This clonotype was seen repeatedly, ten times or more. The V and J genes are TRBV5-1 and TRBJ2-7, with TRBD2 matching over 7 bases. Germline V gene sequence: CDR1 SGHRS, CDR2 YFSETQ. The CDR3 is 15 amino acids. Losses at the gene ends were 4 bases for V and 0 bases for J; bases not matched to a gene: 7. CDR3 residues: CASSPGRSSSYEQYF. Written as DNA, the CDR3 is TGCGCCAGCAGCCCCGGGAGGAGTAGCTCCTACGAGCAGTACTTC.

Many counts were recorded for this clonotype. This sequence joins TRBV9 and TRBJ1-5, with D uncertain. Germline lookup yields CDR1 SGDLS and CDR2 YYNGEE. Trimming pared 0 bases from V and 6 bases from J, leaving 13 bases between. The CDR3 spans 15 residues. CDR3 loop: CASSVGWGNSQPQHF. The DNA of the CDR3 is TGTGCCAGCAGCGTAGGTTGGGGTAACAGTCAGCCCCAGCATTTT.